The TCR beta chain under discussion was sequenced for a study of blood T cells in healthy people across ages. Study summary: For every two T cells, template switching captured about one barcoded beta molecule.

Trimming removed 2 bases from V and 2 bases from J; junction bases left unmatched: 5. Germline values: CDR1 SGDLS, CDR2 YYNGEE. CDR3 length: 15 residues. Study-wide results and caveats: Long-lived donors exceeded aged donors in naive CD4+ cells and diversity. The recorded TCR beta diversity per million T cells decreased in a roughly linear manner with age.

Every sample gave at least 5 micrograms of total RNA when it was extracted. This clonotype was detected a few times. Its antigen remains unknown. A second about 7 to 11 cycle PCR used barcoded and J-beta primers. Via MiXCR, TCRdb re-called the 5' RACE reads, giving one row per CDR3 protein. The table includes fewer than 1,000,000 distinct CDR3 sequences, around 43% detected once. Sequencing was carried out using blood. This receptor was taken from a man aged 55 to 70 in good health. The chain joins TRBV9 to TRBJ2-3, with 7 bases that match TRBD2. CDR3 nucleotides: TGTGCCAGCAGCGTGAGCGGGGCGCCCACAGATACGCAGTATTTT. It codes for CASSVSGAPTDTQYF.